This T cell receptor beta chain was observed in a study of CD8 T cells in ankylosing spondylitis. This clonotype was detected only a few times. What it binds is unknown. General observations from the study: Past studies reported some motif variants in reactive arthritis synovial fluid and blood. As for the disease-linked clones, they showed a CD8+ phenotype and occurred at relatively low frequencies in peripheral blood. Disease-linked clones reportedly concentrated significantly in matched ankylosing spondylitis synovial fluid. Among TCR beta sequences, a motif of several highly homologous variants appeared characteristic of ankylosing spondylitis blood.

For TCR beta, libraries came from quantitative 5'-RACE with molecular barcodes. TCRdb reanalysed the 5' RACE reads using MiXCR and keeps one entry per CDR3 protein. Counted here are 350,000 to 450,000 distinct CDR3 sequences, roughly a quarter occurring once; the ten biggest clones make up roughly 0.8%. CDR1 SEHNR and CDR2 FQNEAQ come from the germline V gene (reference sequence). This CDR3 region has 16 residues. With 5 bases removed from V and 2 bases from J, the gap between germline ends came to 16 bases. The TCR sequence derives from a male donor with ankylosing spondylitis. The chain joins TRBV7-9 to TRBJ2-1; TRBD2 might be the D (5 bases). Sequencing used blood, either unsorted or a sorted T cell fraction (not recorded which). CDR3 coding DNA: TGTGCCAGCAGCCCACGCGAAGCGGTTGCCTACAATGAGCAGTTCTTC. It encodes CASSPREAVAYNEQFF. The full variable domain, in which reference TRBV7-9 and TRBJ2-1 provide the parts outside the CDR3, is DTGVSQNPRHKITKRGQNVTFRCDPISEHNRLYWYRQTLGQGPEFLTYFQNEAQLEKSRLLSDRFSAERPKGSFSTLEIQRTEQGDSAMYLCASSPREAVAYNEQFFGPGTRLTVL.